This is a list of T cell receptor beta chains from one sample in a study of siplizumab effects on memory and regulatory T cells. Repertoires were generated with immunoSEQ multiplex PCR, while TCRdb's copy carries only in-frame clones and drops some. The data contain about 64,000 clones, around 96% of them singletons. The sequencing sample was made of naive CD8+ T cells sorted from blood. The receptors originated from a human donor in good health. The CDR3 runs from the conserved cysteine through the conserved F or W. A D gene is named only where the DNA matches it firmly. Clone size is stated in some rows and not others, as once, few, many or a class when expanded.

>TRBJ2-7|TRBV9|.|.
CASSVGPGPYEQYF
TGTGCCAGCAGCGTAGGCCCAGGGCCATACGAGCAGTACTTC
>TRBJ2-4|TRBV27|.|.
CASSSAGAKNIQYF
TGTGCCAGCAGTTCTGCTGGGGCCAAAAACATTCAGTACTTC
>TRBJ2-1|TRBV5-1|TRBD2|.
CASSPGLAGTPEQFF
TGCGCCAGCAGCCCGGGACTAGCGGGGACCCCGGAGCAGTTCTTC
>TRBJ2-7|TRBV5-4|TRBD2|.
CASSLASGASYEQYF
TGTGCCAGCAGCTTGGCTAGCGGGGCCTCCTACGAGCAGTACTTC
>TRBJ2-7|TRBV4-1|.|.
CASSLISDTTYEQYF
TGCGCCAGCAGCCTCATCTCCGACACCACCTACGAGCAGTACTTC
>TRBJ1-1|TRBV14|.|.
CASSIGLRMNTEAFF
TGTGCCAGCAGCATCGGGCTCAGAATGAACACTGAAGCTTTCTTT
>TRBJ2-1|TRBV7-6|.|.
CASGELENEQFF
TGTGCCAGCGGAGAGTTAGAGAATGAGCAGTTCTTC
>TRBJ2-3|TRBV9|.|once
CASSPSSTDTQYF
TGTGCCAGCAGCCCCTCAAGCACAGATACGCAGTATTTT
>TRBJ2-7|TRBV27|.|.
CASRDSLSYGQYF
TGTGCCAGCAGAGACAGTCTCTCCTACGGGCAGTACTTC
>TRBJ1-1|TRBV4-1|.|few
CASSQVTTGSNTEAFF
TGCGCCAGCAGCCAAGTTACAACAGGGTCGAACACTGAAGCTTTCTTT
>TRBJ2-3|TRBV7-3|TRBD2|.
CASSLSTAGDLDTQYF
TGTGCCAGCAGCTTAAGTACGGCGGGGGATCTAGATACGCAGTATTTT
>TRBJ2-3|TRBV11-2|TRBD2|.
CASSLRAGSTDTQYF
TGTGCCAGCAGCTTACGAGCGGGGAGCACAGATACGCAGTATTTT
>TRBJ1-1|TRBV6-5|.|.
CASSYPGVTEAFF
TGTGCCAGCAGTTACCCAGGGGTCACTGAAGCTTTCTTT
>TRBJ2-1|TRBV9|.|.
CASSSGSYNEQFF
TGTGCCAGCAGCTCGGGGTCCTACAATGAGCAGTTCTTC
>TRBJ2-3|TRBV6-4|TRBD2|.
CANPTGGAPIRRTDTQYF
TGTGCCAACCCGACGGGAGGGGCCCCCATACGGCGGACAGATACGCAGTATTTT
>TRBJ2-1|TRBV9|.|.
CASSGRGSALNEQFF
TGTGCCAGCAGCGGACGCGGTTCCGCACTCAATGAGCAGTTCTTC
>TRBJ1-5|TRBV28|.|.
CASSYRVSGQPQHF
TGTGCCAGCAGTTACAGGGTATCAGGACAGCCCCAGCATTTT
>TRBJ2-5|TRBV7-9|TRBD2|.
CASSSGNQETQYF
TGTGCCAGCAGTAGCGGGAACCAAGAGACCCAGTACTTC
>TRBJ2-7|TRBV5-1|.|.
CASIRIPLQGSYEQYF
TGCGCCAGCATCCGTATCCCCCTACAGGGATCCTACGAGCAGTACTTC
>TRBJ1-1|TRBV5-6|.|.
CASSSGSTMDEAFF
TGTGCCAGCAGCTCCGGGAGCACAATGGATGAAGCTTTCTTT
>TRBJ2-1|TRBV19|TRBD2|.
CASSSGGASYNEQFF
TGTGCCAGTAGTAGCGGGGGGGCTTCCTACAATGAGCAGTTCTTC
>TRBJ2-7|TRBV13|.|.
CASSLEHISYEQYF
TGTGCCAGCAGCTTAGAACACATCTCCTACGAGCAGTACTTC
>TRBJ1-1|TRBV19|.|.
CASKAGGITEAFF
TGTGCCAGTAAGGCGGGGGGAATCACTGAAGCTTTCTTT
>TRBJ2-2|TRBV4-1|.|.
CASSQVGAGELFF
TGCGCCAGCAGCCAAGTGGGGGCCGGGGAGCTGTTTTTT
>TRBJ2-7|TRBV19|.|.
CASSMPGSYEQYF
TGTGCCAGTAGTATGCCAGGGTCATACGAGCAGTACTTC
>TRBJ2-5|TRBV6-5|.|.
CASSPGGETQYF
TGTGCCAGCAGTCCAGGGGGGGAGACCCAGTACTTC
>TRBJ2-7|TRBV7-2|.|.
CASSLEESYEQYF
TGTGCCAGCAGCTTAGAGGAGTCCTACGAGCAGTACTTC
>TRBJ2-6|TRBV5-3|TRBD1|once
CARDMAGQGASGANVLTF
TGTGCCAGAGATATGGCGGGACAGGGGGCGAGTGGGGCCAACGTCCTGACTTTC
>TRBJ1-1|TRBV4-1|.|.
CASTPGDTSVNTEAFF
TGCGCCAGCACCCCAGGCGACACATCGGTGAACACTGAAGCTTTCTTT
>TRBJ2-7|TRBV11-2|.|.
CASSSLGGPYEQYF
TGTGCCAGCAGCTCCCTCGGGGGACCCTACGAGCAGTACTTC
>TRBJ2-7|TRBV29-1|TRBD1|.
CSVIRTGTSYEQYF
TGCAGCGTAATCAGGACAGGGACCTCCTACGAGCAGTACTTC
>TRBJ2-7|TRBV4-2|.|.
CASSQGLANYEQYF
TGTGCCAGCAGCCAAGGGCTAGCCAACTACGAGCAGTACTTC